This T cell receptor beta chain was recorded in a study of blood T cell repertoires in COVID-19. Across the study: The United States, Italy and Spain were the sources of the acute and convalescent COVID-19 samples.

In the authors' methods: Researchers report that nucleated cell counts were estimated from reference gene primer amplification. TCRdb's copy holds only in-frame clones and misses some; the assay was immunoSEQ multiplex PCR. V, J and clone size are those of that table, while D and trimming were read from the DNA. The sample has a few hundred thousand clones, around 89% seen once; the top ten hold under 8%. CDR3 size: 14 residues. Trimming shortened V by 2 bases and J by 4 bases, and 12 bases separated the two germline ends. Germline V gene lookup returns CDR1 SGHNT and CDR2 YYREEE (reference sequence).

The clonotype comes from a man aged 18 to 29 who had recovered from COVID-19. Material: peripheral blood. The chain recombines TRBV5-4 with TRBJ2-5; tentatively, D is TRBD1 (6 bases). The CDR3 region has the DNA TGTGCCAGCAGCTTTCCAGGGGCGGGAGAGACCCAGTACTTC. Translation: CASSFPGAGETQYF.